Below, one T cell receptor (beta chain) is given with its context. Sequencing used immunoSEQ multiplex PCR; TCRdb keeps in-frame clones, though not all of them. The top ten clones hold over 0.2% of a sample with about 80,000 clones, 98% of them seen once. The CDR3 runs 13 residues. Trimming left V 2 bases short and J 5 bases short, with 10 bases between. The germline V gene encodes CDR1 SGDLS and CDR2 YYNGEE. These data belong to a study of technical replicates of blood from a handful of donors. The chain couples TRBV9 to TRBJ2-5; D remains unclear. The source of this sequence is a human donor in good health. Sequenced input: T cells isolated from PBMCs. The CDR3 loop is CASSVTVKETQYF. The CDR3 DNA reads TGTGCCAGCAGCGTGACTGTTAAGGAGACCCAGTACTTC.